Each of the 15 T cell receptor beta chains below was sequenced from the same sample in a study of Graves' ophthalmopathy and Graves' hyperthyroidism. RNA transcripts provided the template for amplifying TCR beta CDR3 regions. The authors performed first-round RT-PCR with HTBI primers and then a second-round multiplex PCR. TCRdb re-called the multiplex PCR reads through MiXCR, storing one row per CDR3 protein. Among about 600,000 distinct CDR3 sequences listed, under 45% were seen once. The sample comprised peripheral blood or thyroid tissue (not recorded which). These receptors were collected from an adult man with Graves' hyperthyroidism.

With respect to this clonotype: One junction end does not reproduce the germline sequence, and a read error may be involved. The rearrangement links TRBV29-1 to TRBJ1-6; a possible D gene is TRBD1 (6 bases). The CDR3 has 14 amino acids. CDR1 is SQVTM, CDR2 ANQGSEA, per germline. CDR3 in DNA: TGCAGCGCCATGGACAGCTCCTATAATTCACCCCTCCATTTT. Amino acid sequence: CSAMDSSYNSPLHF.

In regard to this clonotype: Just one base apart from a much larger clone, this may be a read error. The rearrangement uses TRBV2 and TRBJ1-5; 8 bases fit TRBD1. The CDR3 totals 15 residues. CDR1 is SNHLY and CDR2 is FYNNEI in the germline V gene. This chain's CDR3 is CAGSDEGQGAQPQHF. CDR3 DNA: TGTGCCGGCAGTGATGAAGGACAGGGAGCTCAGCCCCAGCATTTT.

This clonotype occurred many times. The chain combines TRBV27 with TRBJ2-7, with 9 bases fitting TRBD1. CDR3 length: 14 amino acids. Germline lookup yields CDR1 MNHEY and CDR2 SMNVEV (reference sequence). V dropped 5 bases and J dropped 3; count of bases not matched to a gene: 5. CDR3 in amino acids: CASSPRDRDYEQYF. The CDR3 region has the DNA TGTGCCAGCAGTCCTAGGGACAGGGACTACGAGCAGTACTTC.

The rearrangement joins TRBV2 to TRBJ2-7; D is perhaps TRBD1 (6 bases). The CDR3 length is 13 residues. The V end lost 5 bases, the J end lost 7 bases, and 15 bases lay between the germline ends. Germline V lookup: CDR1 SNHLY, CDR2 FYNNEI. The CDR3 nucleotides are TGTGCCAGCAGTTTGGGGGCGAGGAATGAGCAGTACTTC. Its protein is CASSLGARNEQYF.

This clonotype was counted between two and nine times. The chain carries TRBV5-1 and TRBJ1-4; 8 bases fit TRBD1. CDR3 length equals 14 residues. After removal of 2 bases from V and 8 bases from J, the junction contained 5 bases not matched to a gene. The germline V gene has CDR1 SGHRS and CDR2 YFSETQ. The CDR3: CASSFRGPGEKLFF. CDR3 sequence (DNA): TGCGCCAGCAGCTTCAGGGGGCCGGGGGAAAAACTGTTTTTT.

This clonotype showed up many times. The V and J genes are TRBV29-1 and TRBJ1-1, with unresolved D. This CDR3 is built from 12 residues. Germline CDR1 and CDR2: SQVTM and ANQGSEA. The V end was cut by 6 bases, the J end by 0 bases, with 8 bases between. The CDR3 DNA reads TGCAGCGTAGGGTTCATGAACACTGAAGCTTTCTTT. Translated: CSVGFMNTEAFF.

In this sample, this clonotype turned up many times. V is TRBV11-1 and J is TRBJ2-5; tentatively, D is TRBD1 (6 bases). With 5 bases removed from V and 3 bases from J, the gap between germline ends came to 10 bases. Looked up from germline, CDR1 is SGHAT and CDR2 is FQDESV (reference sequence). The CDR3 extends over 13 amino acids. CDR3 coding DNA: TGTGCCAGCAGCGCCGGGACAAAAGAGACCCAGTACTTC. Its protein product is CASSAGTKETQYF.

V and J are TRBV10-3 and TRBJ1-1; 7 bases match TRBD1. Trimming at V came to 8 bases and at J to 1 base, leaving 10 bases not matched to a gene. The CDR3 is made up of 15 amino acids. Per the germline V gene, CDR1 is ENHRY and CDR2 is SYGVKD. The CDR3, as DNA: TGTGCCATCGGAGCGTTCCAGGGGGGGAACACTGAAGCTTTCTTT. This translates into CAIGAFQGGNTEAFF.

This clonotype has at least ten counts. The CDR3 reads CASRQLGLGGYTF. CDR3 DNA: TGTGCCAGCAGGCAGTTGGGACTTGGGGGCTACACCTTC. The J gene is TRBJ1-2, the V gene TRBV6-6, with D maybe TRBD1 (5 bases). The CDR3 sequence is 13 residues long. The germline gives CDR1 MNHNY, CDR2 SVGAGI (reference sequence). The ends were cut back, 6 bases at V and 8 bases at J, with 16 bases in the middle.

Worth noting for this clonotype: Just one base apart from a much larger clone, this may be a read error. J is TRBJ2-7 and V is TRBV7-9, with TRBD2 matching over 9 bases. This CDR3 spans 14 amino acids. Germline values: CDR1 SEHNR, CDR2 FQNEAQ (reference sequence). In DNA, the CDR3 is TGTGCCAGCACAAGTAGCGGGAGCTCCCACGAGCAGTACTTC. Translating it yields CASTSSGSSHEQYF.

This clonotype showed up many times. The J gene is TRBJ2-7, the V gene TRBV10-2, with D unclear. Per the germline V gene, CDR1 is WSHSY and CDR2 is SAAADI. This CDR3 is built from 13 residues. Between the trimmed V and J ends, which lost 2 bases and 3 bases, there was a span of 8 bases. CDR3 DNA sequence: TGCGCCAGCAGTGAGGCACAGATCTACGAGCAGTACTTC. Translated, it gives CASSEAQIYEQYF.

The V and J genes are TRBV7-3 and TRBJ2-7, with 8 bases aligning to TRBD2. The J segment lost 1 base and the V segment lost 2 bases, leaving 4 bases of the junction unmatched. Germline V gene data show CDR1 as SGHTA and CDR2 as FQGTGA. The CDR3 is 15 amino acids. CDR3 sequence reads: CASSLEAGESYEQYF. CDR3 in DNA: TGTGCCAGCAGCTTAGAAGCGGGGGAGTCCTACGAGCAGTACTTC. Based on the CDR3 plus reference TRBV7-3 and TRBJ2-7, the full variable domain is GAGVSQTPSNKVTEKGKYVELRCDPISGHTALYWYRQSLGQGPEFLIYFQGTGAADDSGLPNDRFFAVRPEGSVSTLKIQRTERGDSAVYLCASSLEAGESYEQYFGPGTRLTVT.

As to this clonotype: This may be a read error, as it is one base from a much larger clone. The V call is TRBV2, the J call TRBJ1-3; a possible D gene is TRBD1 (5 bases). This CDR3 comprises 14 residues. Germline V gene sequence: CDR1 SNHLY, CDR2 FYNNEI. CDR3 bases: TGTGCCGGCAGCCCGGGACCGCGAGGAAACACCATATATTTT. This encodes CAGSPGPRGNTIYF.

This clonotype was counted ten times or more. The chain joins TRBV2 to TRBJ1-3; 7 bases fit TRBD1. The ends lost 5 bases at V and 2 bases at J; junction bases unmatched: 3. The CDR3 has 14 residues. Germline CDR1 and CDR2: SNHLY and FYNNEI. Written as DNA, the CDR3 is TGTGCCAGCAGTATCAGGGGGACTGGAAACACCATATATTTT. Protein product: CASSIRGTGNTIYF.

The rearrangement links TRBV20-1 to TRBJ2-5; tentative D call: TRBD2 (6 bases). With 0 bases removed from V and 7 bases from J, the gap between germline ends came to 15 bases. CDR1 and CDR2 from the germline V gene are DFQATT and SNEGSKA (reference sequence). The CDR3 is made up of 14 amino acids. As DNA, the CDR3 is TGCAGTGCTAGAGACAAGGGGCTTAGCGGGACCCAGTACTTC. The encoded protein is CSARDKGLSGTQYF.